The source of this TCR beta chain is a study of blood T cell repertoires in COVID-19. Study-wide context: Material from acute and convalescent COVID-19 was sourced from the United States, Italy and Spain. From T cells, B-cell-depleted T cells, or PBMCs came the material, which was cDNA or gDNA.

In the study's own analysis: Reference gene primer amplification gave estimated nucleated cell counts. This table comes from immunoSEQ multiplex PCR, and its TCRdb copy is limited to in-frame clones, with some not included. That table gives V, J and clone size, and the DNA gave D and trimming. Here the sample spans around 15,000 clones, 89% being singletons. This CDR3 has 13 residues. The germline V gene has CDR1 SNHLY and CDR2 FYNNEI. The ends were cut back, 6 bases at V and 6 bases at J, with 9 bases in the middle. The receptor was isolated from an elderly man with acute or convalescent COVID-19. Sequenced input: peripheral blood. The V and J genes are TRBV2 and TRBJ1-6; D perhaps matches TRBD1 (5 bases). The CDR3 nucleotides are TGTGCCAGCAGCAGGGTAGTTAATTCACCCCTCCACTTT. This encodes CASSRVVNSPLHF.